The rows below give T cell receptor beta chains drawn from one sample of a study of blood T cell repertoires in COVID-19. The protocol was immunoSEQ multiplex PCR, while the TCRdb copy is restricted to in-frame clones and leaves out a portion. The repertoire consists of hundreds of thousands of clones, with 85% to 90% occurring once and the leading ten covering 0.9% to 1.2%. Sequencing was performed on PBMCs or T cells enriched from blood (not recorded which). Receptors originate from a man younger than 40 who had recovered from COVID-19. Both conserved end residues are trimmed from each CDR3. For some rows the clone size is stated as once, few or many, or as a class when expanded; others skip it.

V gene	clone size	J gene	CDR3 protein
TRBV6-5	NA	TRBJ2-7	ASSYSSGGVYEQY
TRBV25-1	NA	TRBJ2-1	ASSDFSRVGSYNEQF
TRBV21-1	NA	TRBJ2-5	ASSKTEAGGPHRDRGETQY
TRBV28	NA	TRBJ1-1	ASSSLSRGRYTEAF
TRBV29-1	NA	TRBJ2-1	SAVGGAGVNEQF
TRBV29-1	NA	TRBJ2-7	SVHDRAYEQY
TRBV30	NA	TRBJ1-4	AWTPPVAAGEKLF
TRBV24-1	NA	TRBJ2-5	ATSDSDRGETQY
TRBV10-2	NA	TRBJ2-2	ASNIELAGERTGELF
TRBV5-1	NA	TRBJ1-1	ASSNGAEMNTEAF
TRBV2	NA	TRBJ1-5	ASSIRDRGTGNQPQH
TRBV27	NA	TRBJ2-1	ASSRVYLDNEQF
TRBV7-9	NA	TRBJ2-7	ASSSREAYTYEQY
TRBV2	NA	TRBJ2-3	ASPRPDRVTDTQY
TRBV20-1	once	TRBJ1-1	SASSPGQGPEAF
TRBV7-9	NA	TRBJ2-1	ASSLGYFQREGLLNEQF
TRBV19	NA	TRBJ1-5	ASSSRDSPNQPQH
TRBV28	NA	TRBJ2-1	ASRRSSGRALGANEQF
TRBV18	NA	TRBJ2-6	ASSGGDGANVLT
TRBV5-6	NA	TRBJ2-3	ASSLGGGTDTQY
TRBV9	NA	TRBJ1-5	ASRVPQQNNQPQH
TRBV20-1	NA	TRBJ2-7	SASWTEYEQY
TRBV7-6	once	TRBJ2-1	ASSSQEGNEQF
TRBV7-9	NA	TRBJ1-4	ASSLGEGIATNEKLF
TRBV5-6	NA	TRBJ2-1	ASSLAFRTGRSHEQF
TRBV7-9	NA	TRBJ1-1	ASSQDRQGNTEAF
TRBV28	NA	TRBJ2-1	ASSSGLAGWEQF
TRBV19	NA	TRBJ2-5	ASSSQVEETQY
TRBV9	NA	TRBJ2-3	ASSVTGISTDTQY
TRBV24-1	NA	TRBJ2-3	ATSDLTGLNTQY
TRBV5-6	few	TRBJ1-2	ASSMGQGADGYT
TRBV5-1	few	TRBJ1-6	ASSLDGAPNSPLH
TRBV25-1	NA	TRBJ2-7	ASSDPRGRDYEQY
TRBV5-1	NA	TRBJ2-3	ASTRRDSYTDTQY
TRBV9	few	TRBJ1-2	ASSSPQGHYGYT
TRBV6-5	NA	TRBJ1-5	ASSTTTGINQPQH
TRBV7-9	NA	TRBJ1-2	ASSLTGAYGYT
TRBV28	NA	TRBJ1-5	ASSPTPGQGNQPQH
TRBV6-5	NA	TRBJ2-3	ASSSRETGVTDTQY
TRBV5-4	NA	TRBJ2-3	ASRRGQGTDTQY
TRBV6-4	NA	TRBJ2-1	ASRRIAGGVDEQF
TRBV6-1	NA	TRBJ2-6	ASSEELEFTGANVLT
TRBV5-1	once	TRBJ1-3	ASSLDYSGNTIY
TRBV15	NA	TRBJ2-7	ATSRFWTSGSYEQY
TRBV6-5	few	TRBJ1-4	ASSLNSGAGEKLF
TRBV6-5	NA	TRBJ2-7	ASSHSTAEQY
TRBV5-6	NA	TRBJ2-4	ASSPAPGTGWDIQY
TRBV5-1	NA	TRBJ2-1	ASSSRLAQHNEQF
TRBV2	NA	TRBJ1-6	ATRLLANNSPLH
TRBV4-1	NA	TRBJ1-2	ASSQDSRAGWSGYT
TRBV5-1	NA	TRBJ2-1	ASSSRQYNEQF
TRBV30	NA	TRBJ1-6	AWGRGNSPLH
TRBV7-8	NA	TRBJ2-2	ASRPGPLNTGELF
TRBV9	NA	TRBJ2-1	ASSALGEIHEQF
TRBV24-1	NA	TRBJ1-2	ATSERGFGGGQGRNGYT
TRBV12-3/TRBV12-4	NA	TRBJ1-5	ASSFAIQPQH
TRBV5-1	NA	TRBJ1-2	ASSSQDNNYGYT
TRBV28	NA	TRBJ2-7	ASSLLLTTRDRGLYEQY
TRBV5-5	once	TRBJ1-3	ASSLLQGVTGNTIY